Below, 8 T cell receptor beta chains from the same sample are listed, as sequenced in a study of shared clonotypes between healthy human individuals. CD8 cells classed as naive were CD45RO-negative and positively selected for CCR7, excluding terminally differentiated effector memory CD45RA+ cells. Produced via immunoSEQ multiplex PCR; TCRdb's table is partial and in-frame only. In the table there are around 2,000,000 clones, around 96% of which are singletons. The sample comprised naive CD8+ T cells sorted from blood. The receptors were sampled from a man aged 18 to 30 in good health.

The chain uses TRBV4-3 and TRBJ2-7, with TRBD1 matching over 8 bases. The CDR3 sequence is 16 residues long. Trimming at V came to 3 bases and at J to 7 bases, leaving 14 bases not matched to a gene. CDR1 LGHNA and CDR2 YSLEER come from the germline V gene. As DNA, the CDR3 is TGCGCCAGCAGCCAGGGGACAGGAGTATGGGACTCGGAGCAGTACTTC. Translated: CASSQGTGVWDSEQYF.

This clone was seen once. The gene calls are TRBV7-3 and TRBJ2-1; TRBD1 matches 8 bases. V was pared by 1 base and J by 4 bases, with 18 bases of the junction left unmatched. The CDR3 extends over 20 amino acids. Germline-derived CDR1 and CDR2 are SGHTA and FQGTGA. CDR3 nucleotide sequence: TGTGCCAGCAGCTTAAACCCCGACAGGGGCAGGGTAGTTCGATACAATGAGCAGTTCTTC. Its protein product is CASSLNPDRGRVVRYNEQFF. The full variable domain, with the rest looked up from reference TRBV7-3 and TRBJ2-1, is GAGVSQTPSNKVTEKGKYVELRCDPISGHTALYWYRQSLGQGPEFLIYFQGTGAADDSGLPNDRFFAVRPEGSVSTLKIQRTERGDSAVYLCASSLNPDRGRVVRYNEQFFGPGTRLTVL.

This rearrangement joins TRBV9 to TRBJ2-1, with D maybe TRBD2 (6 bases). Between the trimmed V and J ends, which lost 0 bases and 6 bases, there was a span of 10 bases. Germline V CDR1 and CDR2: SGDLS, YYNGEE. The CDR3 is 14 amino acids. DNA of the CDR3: TGTGCCAGCAGCGTAGGTTGGGGAGGCAATGAGCAGTTCTTC. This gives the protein CASSVGWGGNEQFF.

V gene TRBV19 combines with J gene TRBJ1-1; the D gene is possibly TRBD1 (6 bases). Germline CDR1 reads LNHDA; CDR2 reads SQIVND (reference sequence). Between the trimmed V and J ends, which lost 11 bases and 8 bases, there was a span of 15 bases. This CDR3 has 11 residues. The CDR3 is CAAAQGHEAFF. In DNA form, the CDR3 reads TGTGCCGCGGCGCAGGGGCACGAAGCTTTCTTT.

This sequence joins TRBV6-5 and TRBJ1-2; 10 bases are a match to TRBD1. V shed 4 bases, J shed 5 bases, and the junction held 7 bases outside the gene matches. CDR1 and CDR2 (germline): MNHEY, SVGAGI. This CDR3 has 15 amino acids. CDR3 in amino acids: CASSWGQGRDYGYTF. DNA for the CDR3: TGTGCCAGCAGTTGGGGACAGGGGAGGGATTATGGCTACACCTTC.

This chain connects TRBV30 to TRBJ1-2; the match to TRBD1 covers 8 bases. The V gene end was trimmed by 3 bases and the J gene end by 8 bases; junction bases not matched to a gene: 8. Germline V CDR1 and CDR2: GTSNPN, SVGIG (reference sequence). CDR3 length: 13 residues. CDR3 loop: CAWRPDRGWGYTF. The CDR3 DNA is TGTGCCTGGAGACCTGACAGGGGTTGGGGCTACACCTTC.

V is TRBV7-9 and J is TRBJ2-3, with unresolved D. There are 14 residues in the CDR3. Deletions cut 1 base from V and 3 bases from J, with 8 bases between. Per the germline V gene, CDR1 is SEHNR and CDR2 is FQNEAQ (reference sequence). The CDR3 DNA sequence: TGTGCCAGCAGCTTAGACGGCGAGACAGATACGCAGTATTTT. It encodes CASSLDGETDTQYF.

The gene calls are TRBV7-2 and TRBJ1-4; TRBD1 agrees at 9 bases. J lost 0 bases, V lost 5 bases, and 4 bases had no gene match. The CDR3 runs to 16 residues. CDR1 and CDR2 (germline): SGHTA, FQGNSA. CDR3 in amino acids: CASSARQGATNEKLFF. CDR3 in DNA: TGTGCCAGCAGCGCAAGACAGGGGGCAACTAATGAAAAACTGTTTTTT.